This section outlines one T cell receptor (beta chain) sequence together with its context. TCRdb's table, derived via immunoSEQ multiplex PCR, lists solely in-frame clones and lacks some. The sample shows about 73,000 clones, roughly 92% of them seen only once. The data were taken from a study of T cell changes during pregnancy in multiple sclerosis. Sequencing used peripheral blood, obtained in the third trimester of pregnancy. This TCR came from a female donor in good health, enrolled as a control in a pregnancy study.

This CDR3 is CASSAQAGYQETQYF. DNA for the CDR3: TGCGCCAGCAGCGCGCAAGCAGGGTACCAAGAGACCCAGTACTTC. The rearrangement uses TRBV5-1 and TRBJ2-5, with a weak D call TRBD1 (5 bases). CDR3 length: 15 residues. Germline V gene data show CDR1 as SGHRS and CDR2 as YFSETQ. V shed 4 bases and J shed 0 bases, with 13 bases lying between them.